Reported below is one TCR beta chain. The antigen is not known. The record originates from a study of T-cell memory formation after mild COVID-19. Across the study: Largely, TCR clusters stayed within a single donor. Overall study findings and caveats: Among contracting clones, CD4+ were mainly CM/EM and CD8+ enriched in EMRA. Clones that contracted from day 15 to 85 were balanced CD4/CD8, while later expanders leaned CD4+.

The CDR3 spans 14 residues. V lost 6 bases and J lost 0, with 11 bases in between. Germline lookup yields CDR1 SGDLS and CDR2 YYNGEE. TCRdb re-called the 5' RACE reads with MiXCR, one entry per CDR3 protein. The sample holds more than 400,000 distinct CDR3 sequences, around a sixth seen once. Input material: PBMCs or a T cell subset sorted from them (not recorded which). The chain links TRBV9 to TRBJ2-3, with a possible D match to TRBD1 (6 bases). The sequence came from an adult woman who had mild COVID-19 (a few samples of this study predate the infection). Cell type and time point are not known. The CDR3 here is CASTGEISTDTQYF. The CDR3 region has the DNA TGTGCCAGCACAGGGGAAATCAGCACAGATACGCAGTATTTT. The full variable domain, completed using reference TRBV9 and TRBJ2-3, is DSGVTQTPKHLITATGQRVTLRCSPRSGDLSVYWYQQSLDQGLQFLIQYYNGEERAKGNILERFSAQQFPDLHSELNLSSLELGDSALYFCASTGEISTDTQYFGPGTRLTVL.